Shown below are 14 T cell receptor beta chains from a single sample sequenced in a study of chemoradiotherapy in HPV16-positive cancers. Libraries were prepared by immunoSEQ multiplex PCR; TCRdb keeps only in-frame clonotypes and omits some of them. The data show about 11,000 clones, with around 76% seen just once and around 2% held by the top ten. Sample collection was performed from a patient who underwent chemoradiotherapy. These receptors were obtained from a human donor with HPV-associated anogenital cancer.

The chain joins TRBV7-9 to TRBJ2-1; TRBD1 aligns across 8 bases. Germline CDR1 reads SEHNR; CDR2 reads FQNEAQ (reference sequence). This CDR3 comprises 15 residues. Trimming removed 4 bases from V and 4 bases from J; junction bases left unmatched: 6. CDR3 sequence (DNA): TGTGCCAGCAGCTCTCAGGGGGCAGGTTACAATGAGCAGTTCTTC. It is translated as CASSSQGAGYNEQFF. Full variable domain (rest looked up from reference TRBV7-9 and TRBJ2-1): DTGVSQNPRHKITKRGQNVTFRCDPISEHNRLYWYRQTLGQGPEFLTYFQNEAQLEKSRLLSDRFSAERPKGSFSTLEIQRTEQGDSAMYLCASSSQGAGYNEQFFGPGTRLTVL.

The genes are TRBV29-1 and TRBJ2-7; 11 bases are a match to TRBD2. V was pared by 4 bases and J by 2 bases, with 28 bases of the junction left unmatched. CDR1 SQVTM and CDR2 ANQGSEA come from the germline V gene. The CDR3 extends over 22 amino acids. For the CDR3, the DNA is TGCAGCGTTGGCATCGGGACGGGACTTGCTAGCGGGGGGCTCATGGCCCCCTACGAGCAGTACTTC. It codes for CSVGIGTGLASGGLMAPYEQYF.

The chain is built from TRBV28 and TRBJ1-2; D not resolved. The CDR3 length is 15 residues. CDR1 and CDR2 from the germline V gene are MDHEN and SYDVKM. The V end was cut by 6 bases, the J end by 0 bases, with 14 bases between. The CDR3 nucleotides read TGTGCCAGCAGCCACGGTGGGGAAGCTAACTATGGCTACACCTTC. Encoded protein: CASSHGGEANYGYTF.

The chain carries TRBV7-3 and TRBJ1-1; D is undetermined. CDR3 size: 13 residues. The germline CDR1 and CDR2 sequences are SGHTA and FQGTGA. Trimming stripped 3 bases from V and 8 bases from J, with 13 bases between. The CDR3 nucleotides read TGTGCCAGCAGCTTTAACAGCCTGACGGAAGCTTTCTTT. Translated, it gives CASSFNSLTEAFF.

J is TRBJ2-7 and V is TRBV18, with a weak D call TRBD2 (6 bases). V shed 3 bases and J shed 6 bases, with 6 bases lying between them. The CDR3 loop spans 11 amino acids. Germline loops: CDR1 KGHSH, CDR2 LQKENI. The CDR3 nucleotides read TGTGCCAGCTCACCCGGGGGCGAGCAGTACTTC. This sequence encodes CASSPGGEQYF.

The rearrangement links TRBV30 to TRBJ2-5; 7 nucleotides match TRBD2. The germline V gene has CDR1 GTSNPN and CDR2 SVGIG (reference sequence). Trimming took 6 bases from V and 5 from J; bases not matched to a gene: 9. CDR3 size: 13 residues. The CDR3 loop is CACARGYPETQYF. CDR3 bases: TGTGCCTGCGCGCGGGGGTATCCGGAGACCCAGTACTTC.

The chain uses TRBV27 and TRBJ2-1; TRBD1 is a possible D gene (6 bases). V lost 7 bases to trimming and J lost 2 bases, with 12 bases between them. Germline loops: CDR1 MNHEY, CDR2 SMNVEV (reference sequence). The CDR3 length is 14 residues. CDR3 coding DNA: TGTGCCAGCACCCTACAGGGAGCCTACAATGAGCAGTTCTTC. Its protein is CASTLQGAYNEQFF.

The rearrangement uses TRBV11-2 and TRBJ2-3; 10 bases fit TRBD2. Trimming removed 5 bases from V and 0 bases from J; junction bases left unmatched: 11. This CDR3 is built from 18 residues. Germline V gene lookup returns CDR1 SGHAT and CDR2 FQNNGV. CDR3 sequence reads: CASSAGRTSGPSTDTQYF. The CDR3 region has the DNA TGTGCCAGCAGCGCAGGACGGACTAGCGGACCTAGCACAGATACGCAGTATTTT.

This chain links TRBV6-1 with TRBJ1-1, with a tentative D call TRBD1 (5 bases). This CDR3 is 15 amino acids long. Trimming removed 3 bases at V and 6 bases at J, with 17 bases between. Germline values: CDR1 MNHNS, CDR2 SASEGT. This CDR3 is CASSDAGRDVAEAFF. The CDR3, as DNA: TGTGCCAGCAGTGACGCAGGGAGGGATGTCGCTGAAGCTTTCTTT.

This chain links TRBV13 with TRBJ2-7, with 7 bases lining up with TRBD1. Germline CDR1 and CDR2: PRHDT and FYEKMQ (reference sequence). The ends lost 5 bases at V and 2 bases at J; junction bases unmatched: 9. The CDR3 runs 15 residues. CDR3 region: CASSTRQGTAYEQYF. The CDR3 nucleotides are TGTGCCAGCAGCACGAGACAGGGTACCGCCTACGAGCAGTACTTC.

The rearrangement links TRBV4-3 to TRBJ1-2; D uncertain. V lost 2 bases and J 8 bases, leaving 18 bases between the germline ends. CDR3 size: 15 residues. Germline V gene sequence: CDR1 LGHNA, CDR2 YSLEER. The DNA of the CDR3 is TGCGCCAGCAGCCAAACGACTGGGCTGCCGTGGGGCTACACCTTC. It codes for CASSQTTGLPWGYTF.

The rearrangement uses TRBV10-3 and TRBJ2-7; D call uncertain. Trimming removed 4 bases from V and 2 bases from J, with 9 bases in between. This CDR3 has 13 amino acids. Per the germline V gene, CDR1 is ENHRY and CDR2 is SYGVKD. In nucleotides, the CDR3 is TGTGCCATCAGTGGTGACTCCCCCTACGAGCAGTACTTC. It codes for CAISGDSPYEQYF.

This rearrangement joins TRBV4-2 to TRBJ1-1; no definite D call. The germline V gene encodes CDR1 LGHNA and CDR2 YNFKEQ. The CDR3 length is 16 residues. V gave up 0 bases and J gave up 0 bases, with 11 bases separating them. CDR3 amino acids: CASSQDWARVNTEAFF. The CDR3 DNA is TGTGCCAGCAGCCAAGATTGGGCACGGGTGAACACTGAAGCTTTCTTT.

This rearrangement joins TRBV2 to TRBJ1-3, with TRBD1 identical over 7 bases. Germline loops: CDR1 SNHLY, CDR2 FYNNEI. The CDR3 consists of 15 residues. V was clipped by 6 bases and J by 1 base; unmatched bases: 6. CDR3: CASRRQGGSGNTIYF. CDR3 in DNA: TGTGCCAGCAGGAGACAGGGCGGATCTGGAAACACCATATATTTT. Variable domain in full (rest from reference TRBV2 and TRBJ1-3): EPEVTQTPSHQVTQMGQEVILRCVPISNHLYFYWYRQILGQKVEFLVSFYNNEISEKSEIFDDQFSVERPDGSNFTLKIRSTKLEDSAMYFCASRRQGGSGNTIYFGEGSWLTVV.